These 24 T cell receptor beta chains were all obtained from the same sample, sequenced in a study of control samples from healthy donors and cancer patients. TCRdb's table, derived via immunoSEQ multiplex PCR, lists solely in-frame clones and lacks some. The data contain tens of thousands of clones, 87% of them singletons. Material: PBMCs. All receptors derive from a woman aged 60 to 75 with lung cancer.

The V gene is TRBV7-3, the J gene TRBJ2-1; 8 bases line up with TRBD2. Losses at the gene ends were 2 bases for V and 6 bases for J; bases not matched to a gene: 0. CDR1 and CDR2 (germline): SGHTA, FQGTGA. This CDR3 contains 13 residues. CDR3 loop: CASSLGTSNEQFF. The CDR3, as DNA: TGTGCCAGCAGCTTAGGGACTAGCAATGAGCAGTTCTTC.

The genes are TRBV9 and TRBJ2-7, with D tentatively TRBD2 (7 bases). CDR1 SGDLS and CDR2 YYNGEE come from the germline V gene. This CDR3 comprises 15 residues. With 0 bases removed from V and 5 bases from J, the gap between germline ends came to 15 bases. This CDR3 reads CASSVDRGAVNEQYF. The CDR3 DNA is TGTGCCAGCAGCGTAGATCGGGGGGCGGTAAACGAGCAGTACTTC.

DNA of the CDR3: TGTGCCAGCAGCTTCTCCGGGACTAGAACAGATACGCAGTATTTT. Protein: CASSFSGTRTDTQYF. The chain uses TRBV7-3 and TRBJ2-3; 8 bases fit TRBD2. The CDR3 spans 15 residues. Germline CDR1 reads SGHTA; CDR2 reads FQGTGA. Unmatched junction bases numbered 5, after V lost 3 bases and J lost 3 bases. Filled out from reference TRBV7-3 and TRBJ2-3, the complete variable domain reads GAGVSQTPSNKVTEKGKYVELRCDPISGHTALYWYRQSLGQGPEFLIYFQGTGAADDSGLPNDRFFAVRPEGSVSTLKIQRTERGDSAVYLCASSFSGTRTDTQYFGPGTRLTVL.

The CDR3 protein is CASSSSSGAGPNEQYF. The CDR3 bases are TGTGCCAGCAGTTCTAGTTCGGGAGCGGGGCCTAACGAGCAGTACTTC. This chain connects TRBV27 to TRBJ2-7; 7 nucleotides line up with TRBD2. CDR1 and CDR2 from the germline V gene are MNHEY and SMNVEV (reference sequence). The trim removed 4 bases at V and 5 bases at J, leaving 14 bases unmatched. The CDR3 has 16 residues.

The chain carries TRBV24-1 and TRBJ2-3; 10 bases are shared with TRBD2. CDR3 length: 18 amino acids. The V segment lost 3 bases and the J segment 1 base; nucleotides outside the gene matches: 9. CDR1 is KGHDR, CDR2 SFDVKD, per germline. CDR3 in amino acids: CATSDRGLAGVGTDTQYF. The CDR3 nucleotides are TGTGCCACCAGTGATCGAGGGCTAGCGGGGGTAGGCACAGATACGCAGTATTTT.

The rearrangement joins TRBV30 to TRBJ1-1, with D maybe TRBD1 (5 bases). The CDR3 loop spans 14 amino acids. The V end lost 4 bases, the J end lost 11 bases, and 23 bases lay between the germline ends. Germline V gene sequence: CDR1 GTSNPN, CDR2 SVGIG (reference sequence). The CDR3, as DNA: TGTGCCTGGATTTCGAGGGGCGGTTCAGGTGAGGCTTTCTTT. Translation: CAWISRGGSGEAFF. The entire variable domain, with the rest obtained from reference TRBV30 and TRBJ1-1, is as follows: SQTIHQWPATLVQPVGSPLSLECTVEGTSNPNLYWYRQAAGRGLQLLFYSVGIGQISSEVPQNLSASRPQDRQFILSSKKLLLSDSGFYLCAWISRGGSGEAFFGQGTRLTVV.

This clone came up once. The chain employs TRBV29-1 and TRBJ2-7, with 8 nucleotides matching TRBD1. This CDR3 comprises 15 residues. Looked up from germline, CDR1 is SQVTM and CDR2 is ANQGSEA. V shed 4 bases, J shed 4 bases, and the junction held 12 bases outside the gene matches. The CDR3 DNA reads TGCAGCGTTGCGTTTGGGGCAGGGGGCCGATACGAGCAGTACTTC. This codes for CSVAFGAGGRYEQYF.

This rearrangement joins TRBV4-2 to TRBJ1-5; TRBD1 might be the D (5 bases). The germline V gene has CDR1 LGHNA and CDR2 YNFKEQ. The ends were cut back, 0 bases at V and 6 bases at J, with 12 bases in the middle. The CDR3 totals 15 residues. CDR3 bases: TGTGCCAGCAGCCAAGAGTGGCAGGGAGCTCAGCCCCAGCATTTT. Encoded protein: CASSQEWQGAQPQHF.

This rearrangement joins TRBV4-1 to TRBJ1-5; D perhaps matches TRBD1 (6 bases). The ends were cut back, 0 bases at V and 7 bases at J, with 13 bases in the middle. Per germline, CDR1 MGHRA and CDR2 YSYEKL. This CDR3 region has 15 residues. The CDR3 sequence is CASSQDLAGEQPQHF. CDR3 DNA sequence: TGCGCCAGCAGCCAAGATTTGGCAGGGGAACAGCCCCAGCATTTT.

The V gene is TRBV2, the J gene TRBJ2-5; D gene unclear. From germline, CDR1 is SNHLY and CDR2 FYNNEI. Trimming removed 6 bases at V and 2 bases at J, with 19 bases between. CDR3 length equals 16 residues. CDR3 nucleotides: TGTGCCAGCAGGGCCCCAGTCACACTGGGGCAAGAGACCCAGTACTTC. Translated, it gives CASRAPVTLGQETQYF.

The gene calls are TRBV28 and TRBJ2-7, with 7 bases fitting TRBD2. Germline V CDR1 and CDR2: MDHEN, SYDVKM. The V segment lost 5 bases and the J segment 2 bases; nucleotides outside the gene matches: 12. This CDR3 has 16 residues. The CDR3 DNA sequence: TGTGCCAGCAGTACCCCGGGGCTAGCGGAGCCCTACGAGCAGTACTTC. Translated, it gives CASSTPGLAEPYEQYF.

The gene calls are TRBV11-3 and TRBJ2-1, with 9 bases lining up with TRBD2. J lost 6 bases, V lost 7 bases, and 22 bases had no gene match. From germline, CDR1 is SGHNT and CDR2 YENEEA. There are 19 residues in the CDR3. CDR3 nucleotide sequence: TGTGCCAGCACATCTCAATGGGACCTGGGCGGGAGGGCCTCCAATGAGCAGTTCTTC. It codes for CASTSQWDLGGRASNEQFF.

This rearrangement joins TRBV10-3 to TRBJ2-7; 7 bases line up with TRBD2. In germline, CDR1 is ENHRY, CDR2 SYGVKD. The CDR3 loop spans 15 amino acids. Trimming took 11 bases from V and 0 from J; bases not matched to a gene: 13. The CDR3, as DNA: TGTGCCCCGGAGACCGAGGGAGGGCCCTCCTACGAGCAGTACTTC. Amino acids: CAPETEGGPSYEQYF.

The chain has TRBV7-9 and TRBJ1-1; D not certain. Trimming cost V 4 bases and J 0 bases, with 9 bases left between them. There are 14 residues in the CDR3. Germline V CDR1 and CDR2: SEHNR, FQNEAQ (reference sequence). CDR3 region: CASSSRGVNTEAFF. DNA for the CDR3: TGTGCCAGCAGCTCGCGGGGAGTGAACACTGAAGCTTTCTTT.

The chain has TRBV7-2 and TRBJ1-2; weak D call: TRBD1 (5 bases). Germline V gene data show CDR1 as SGHTA and CDR2 as FQGNSA. The CDR3 totals 12 residues. V was pared by 1 base and J by 8 bases, with 8 bases between. CDR3 amino acids: CASSLEGVGYTF. The CDR3 DNA follows: TGTGCCAGCAGCTTAGAAGGGGTAGGCTACACCTTC. Complete variable domain (other parts from reference TRBV7-2 and TRBJ1-2): GAGVSQSPSNKVTEKGKDVELRCDPISGHTALYWYRQSLGQGLEFLIYFQGNSAPDKSGLPSDRFSAERTGGSVSTLTIQRTQQEDSAVYLCASSLEGVGYTFGSGTRLTVV.

V usage is TRBV5-6 and J usage is TRBJ1-4; perhaps TRBD1 as D (5 bases). The V end lost 3 bases, the J end lost 7 bases, and 22 bases lay between the germline ends. The CDR3 length is 17 residues. Germline CDR1 SGHDT, CDR2 YYEEEE. As DNA, the CDR3 is TGTGCCAGCAGCTCCTCCCGGGACCCTCCTGGAGGTGAAAAACTGTTTTTT. Its protein is CASSSSRDPPGGEKLFF.

This rearrangement joins TRBV7-2 to TRBJ1-6; D is uncertain. Germline CDR1 reads SGHTA; CDR2 reads FQGNSA. The CDR3 is 12 amino acids. Trimming removed 3 bases from V and 7 bases from J, with 4 bases in between. The DNA of the CDR3 is TGTGCCAGCAGCTTGGGCAATTCACCCCTCCACTTT. Translated, it gives CASSLGNSPLHF. The whole variable domain, filled in from reference TRBV7-2 and TRBJ1-6, reads GAGVSQSPSNKVTEKGKDVELRCDPISGHTALYWYRQSLGQGLEFLIYFQGNSAPDKSGLPSDRFSAERTGGSVSTLTIQRTQQEDSAVYLCASSLGNSPLHFGNGTRLTVT.

The V call is TRBV27, the J call TRBJ1-2; TRBD1 agrees at 7 bases. The CDR3 extends over 15 amino acids. Germline V gene lookup returns CDR1 MNHEY and CDR2 SMNVEV (reference sequence). V gave up 5 bases and J gave up 4 bases; unmatched junction bases: 10. The CDR3: CASSRQGGDPYGYTF. The CDR3 bases are TGTGCCAGCAGTCGACAGGGCGGAGATCCCTATGGCTACACCTTC.

This sequence joins TRBV7-2 and TRBJ2-7; possibly TRBD1 for D (5 bases). Trimming removed 5 bases from V and 6 bases from J, with 14 bases in between. Germline assignment: CDR1 SGHTA and CDR2 FQGNSA. The CDR3 spans 13 residues. The CDR3 is CASSQTRGLEQYF. Written as DNA, the CDR3 is TGTGCCAGCAGCCAGACAAGGGGCCTCGAGCAGTACTTC.

The chain employs TRBV7-6 and TRBJ2-1; maybe TRBD1 (5 bases). This CDR3 region has 15 residues. The germline CDR1 and CDR2 sequences are SGHVS and FNYEAQ. The V end was cut by 3 bases, the J end by 6 bases, with 15 bases between. For the CDR3, the DNA is TGTGCCAGCAGCTTGCAGACCCAGGGATCCAATGAGCAGTTCTTC. Translation gives CASSLQTQGSNEQFF. The full variable domain, its missing parts supplied by reference TRBV7-6 and TRBJ2-1, is GAGVSQSPRYKVTKRGQDVALRCDPISGHVSLYWYRQALGQGPEFLTYFNYEAQQDKSGLPNDRFSAERPEGSISTLTIQRTEQRDSAMYRCASSLQTQGSNEQFFGPGTRLTVL.

The V gene is TRBV24-1, the J gene TRBJ2-1; D may be TRBD1 (5 bases). The germline V gene has CDR1 KGHDR and CDR2 SFDVKD. The CDR3 has 13 residues. V was shortened by 4 bases and J by 12 bases, with 15 bases between the two germline ends. CDR3 region: CATSELDRERQFF. CDR3 nucleotide sequence: TGTGCCACCAGTGAACTCGACAGAGAACGGCAGTTCTTC.

This clone was recorded only once. V usage is TRBV15 and J usage is TRBJ1-1; 8 bases fit TRBD1. Trimming cost V 0 bases and J 6 bases; bases outside gene matches: 0. In germline, CDR1 is LNHNV, CDR2 YYDKDF (reference sequence). The CDR3 runs to 13 residues. CDR3 sequence (DNA): TGTGCCACCAGCAGAGAGACAGGGGCTGAAGCTTTCTTT. Its protein product is CATSRETGAEAFF.

The CDR3 nucleotides are TGTGCCATCAGTGCTAGGGGACTTCCTCCTAACTATGGCTACACCTTC. Protein product: CAISARGLPPNYGYTF. The V and J genes are TRBV10-3 and TRBJ1-2; TRBD1 might be the D (5 bases). CDR1 is ENHRY and CDR2 is SYGVKD in the germline V gene. CDR3 size: 16 residues. The ends were cut back, 4 bases at V and 0 bases at J, with 15 bases in the middle.

V usage is TRBV5-1 and J usage is TRBJ1-1, with TRBD1 identical over 9 bases. V lost 4 bases to trimming and J lost 3 bases; unmatched junction nucleotides: 10. The V gene's germline CDR1 is SGHRS and CDR2 YFSETQ. CDR3 length: 16 residues. The CDR3, as DNA: TGCGCCAGCAGCCCCCGGCGGGACAGGGCGGACACTGAAGCTTTCTTT. It specifies CASSPRRDRADTEAFF. Full variable domain (rest looked up from reference TRBV5-1 and TRBJ1-1): KAGVTQTPRYLIKTRGQQVTLSCSPISGHRSVSWYQQTPGQGLQFLFEYFSETQRNKGNFPGRFSGRQFSNSRSEMNVSTLELGDSALYLCASSPRRDRADTEAFFGQGTRLTVV.